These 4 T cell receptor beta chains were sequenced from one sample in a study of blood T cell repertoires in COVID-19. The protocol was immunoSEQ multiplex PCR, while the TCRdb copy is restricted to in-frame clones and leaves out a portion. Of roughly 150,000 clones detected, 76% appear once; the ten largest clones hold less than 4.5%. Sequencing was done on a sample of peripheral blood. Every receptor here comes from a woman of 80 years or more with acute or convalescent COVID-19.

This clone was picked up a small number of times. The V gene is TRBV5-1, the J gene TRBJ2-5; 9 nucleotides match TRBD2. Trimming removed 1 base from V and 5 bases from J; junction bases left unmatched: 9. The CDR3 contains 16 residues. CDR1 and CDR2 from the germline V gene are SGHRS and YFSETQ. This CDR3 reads CASSLKAGGSEETQYF. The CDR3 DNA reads TGCGCCAGCAGCTTGAAAGCGGGAGGTTCAGAGGAGACCCAGTACTTC.

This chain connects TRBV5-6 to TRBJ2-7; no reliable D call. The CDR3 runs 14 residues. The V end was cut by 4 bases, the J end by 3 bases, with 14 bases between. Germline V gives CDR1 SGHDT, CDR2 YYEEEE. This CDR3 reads CASSLRHPRYEQYF. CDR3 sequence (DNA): TGTGCCAGCAGCCTGAGACACCCCCGCTACGAGCAGTACTTC.

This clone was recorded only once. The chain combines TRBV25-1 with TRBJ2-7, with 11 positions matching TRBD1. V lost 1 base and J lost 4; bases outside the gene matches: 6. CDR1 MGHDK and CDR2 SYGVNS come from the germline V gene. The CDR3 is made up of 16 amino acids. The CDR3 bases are TGTGCCAGCAGTGAATGGGGACAGGGGGTATCTTACGAGCAGTACTTC. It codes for CASSEWGQGVSYEQYF.

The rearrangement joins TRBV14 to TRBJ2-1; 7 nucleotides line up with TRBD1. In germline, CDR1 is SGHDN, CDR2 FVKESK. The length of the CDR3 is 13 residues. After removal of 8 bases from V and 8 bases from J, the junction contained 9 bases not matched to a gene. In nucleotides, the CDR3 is TGTGCCAGCGCGACAGGGTATAGGCATGAGCAGTTCTTC. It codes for CASATGYRHEQFF.